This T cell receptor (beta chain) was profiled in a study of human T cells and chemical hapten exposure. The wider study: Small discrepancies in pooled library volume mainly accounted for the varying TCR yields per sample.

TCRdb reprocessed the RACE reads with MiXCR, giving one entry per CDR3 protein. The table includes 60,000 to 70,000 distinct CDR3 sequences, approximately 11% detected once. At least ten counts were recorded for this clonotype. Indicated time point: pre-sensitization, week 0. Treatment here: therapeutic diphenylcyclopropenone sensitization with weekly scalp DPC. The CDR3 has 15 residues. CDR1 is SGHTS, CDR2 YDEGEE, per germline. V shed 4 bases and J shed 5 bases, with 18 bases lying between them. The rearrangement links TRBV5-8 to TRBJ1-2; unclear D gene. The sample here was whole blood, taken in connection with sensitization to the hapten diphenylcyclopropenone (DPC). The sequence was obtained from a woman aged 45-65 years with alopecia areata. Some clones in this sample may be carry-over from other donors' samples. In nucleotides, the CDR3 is TGTGCCAGCAGCCGAAGGGCCGCACACCTTTATGGCTACACCTTC. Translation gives CASSRRAAHLYGYTF. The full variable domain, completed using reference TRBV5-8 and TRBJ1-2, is EAGVTQSPTHLIKTRGQQATLRCSPISGHTSVYWYQQALGLGLQFLLWYDEGEERNRGNFPPRFSGRQFPNYSSELNVNALELEDSALYLCASSRRAAHLYGYTFGSGTRLTVV.